Each of the 14 T cell receptor beta chains below was sequenced from the same sample in a study of blood T cell repertoires in COVID-19. Profiling relied on immunoSEQ multiplex PCR, and the TCRdb table lists in-frame clones only, not all of them. The sample lists about 82,000 clones; around 85% were seen once. The sequenced material came from peripheral blood. These receptor sequences come from a man at least 80 years old with active or convalescent COVID-19.

The V call is TRBV9, the J call TRBJ2-1; D may be TRBD2 (7 bases). V gave up 6 bases and J gave up 4 bases, with 14 bases separating them. This CDR3 comprises 14 residues. Germline V CDR1 and CDR2: SGDLS, YYNGEE. CDR3 in DNA: TGTGCCAGCACGCGTGGGGGGGCGTACAATGAGCAGTTCTTC. Encoded protein: CASTRGGAYNEQFF.

The chain carries TRBV12-3 or TRBV12-4 and TRBJ1-1; possibly TRBD1 for D (6 bases). Trimming cost V 2 bases and J 5 bases, with 9 bases left between them. This CDR3 spans 13 amino acids. The CDR3: CASSLQGRTEAFF. DNA of the CDR3: TGTGCCAGCAGTTTACAGGGGCGGACTGAAGCTTTCTTT.

The rearrangement joins TRBV28 to TRBJ1-1; D is uncertain. Trimming shortened V by 8 bases and J by 1 base, and 2 bases separated the two germline ends. The germline CDR1 and CDR2 sequences are MDHEN and SYDVKM. The CDR3 covers 10 residues. CDR3 protein: CASRNTEAFF. The CDR3, as DNA: TGTGCCAGCCGGAACACTGAAGCTTTCTTT.

The chain uses TRBV11-3 and TRBJ2-7; D is uncertain. The V gene lost 3 bases and the J gene lost 6 bases, with 12 bases spanning the gap. The V gene's germline CDR1 is SGHNT and CDR2 YENEEA. CDR3 size: 13 residues. The CDR3 sequence: CASSLRPVSEQYV. CDR3 bases: TGTGCCAGCAGCTTGAGGCCCGTTTCCGAGCAGTACGTC.

This clone was seen only once. This sequence joins TRBV6-1 and TRBJ1-2, with 8 nucleotides matching TRBD1. The CDR3 is 15 residues long. Germline CDR1 is MNHNS and CDR2 is SASEGT. V trimming: 3 bases; J trimming: 8 bases; junction bases outside the gene matches: 11. CDR3 residues: CASSDPGTGSRGYTF. The CDR3, as DNA: TGTGCCAGCAGTGACCCCGGGACAGGCTCTCGAGGCTACACCTTC.

V and J are TRBV13 and TRBJ1-1; D unresolved. Germline CDR1 is PRHDT and CDR2 is FYEKMQ (reference sequence). V was shortened by 8 bases and J by 4 bases, with 14 bases between the two germline ends. CDR3 length: 13 residues. DNA of the CDR3: TGTGCCAGCCCGCTTAACCTAGGCACTGAAGCTTTCTTT. As protein: CASPLNLGTEAFF.

This clone was recorded a few times. V gene TRBV19 combines with J gene TRBJ2-3; D is perhaps TRBD1 (6 bases). The CDR3 runs to 12 residues. Trimming cost V 4 bases and J 5 bases, with 7 bases left between them. Germline CDR1 reads LNHDA; CDR2 reads SQIVND (reference sequence). The CDR3 nucleotides are TGTGCCAGTAGTAGCAGGGGAGATACGCAGTATTTT. Encoded protein: CASSSRGDTQYF.

The J gene is TRBJ2-5, the V gene TRBV19; 8 bases are shared with TRBD2. This CDR3 has 15 residues. V gave up 3 bases and J gave up 0 bases; unmatched junction bases: 3. CDR1 and CDR2 (germline): LNHDA, SQIVND (reference sequence). The CDR3 protein is CASSILAGNQETQYF. The CDR3 DNA is TGTGCCAGTAGTATCTTAGCGGGGAACCAAGAGACCCAGTACTTC.

The chain has TRBV5-1 and TRBJ1-2; weak D call: TRBD1 (6 bases). The CDR3 runs to 14 residues. Germline CDR1 and CDR2: SGHRS and YFSETQ. Trimming cost V 0 bases and J 7 bases, with 13 bases left between them. The CDR3 DNA reads TGCGCCAGCAGCTTGGACAGGGTCTTATTTGGCTACACCTTC. Translating it yields CASSLDRVLFGYTF.

This clone was detected only a few times. The chain uses TRBV3-1 (or the pseudogene TRBV3-2) and TRBJ1-2; D unresolved. The germline V gene encodes CDR1 LGHDT and CDR2 YNNKEL (reference sequence). The germline V and J ends were trimmed by 4 bases and 3 bases, with 9 bases remaining between them. The CDR3 covers 13 residues. The CDR3 is CASSPTQYYGYTF. The CDR3 DNA sequence: TGTGCCAGCAGCCCGACTCAATACTATGGCTACACCTTC.

The V gene is TRBV29-1, the J gene TRBJ1-2; TRBD1 agrees at 8 bases. The CDR3 loop spans 13 amino acids. J was trimmed by 7 bases and V by 0 bases; bases with no gene match: 4. CDR1 and CDR2 from the germline V gene are SQVTM and ANQGSEA. CDR3 DNA: TGCAGCGTTGAAGAAGGACAGGGATCTGGCTACACCTTC. Encoded protein: CSVEEGQGSGYTF.

This clone was seen a handful of times. This chain uses TRBV7-9 with TRBJ1-1, with no clear D. Trimming shortened V by 3 bases and J by 1 base, and 6 bases separated the two germline ends. CDR1 and CDR2 from the germline V gene are SEHNR and FQNEAQ (reference sequence). This CDR3 is built from 13 residues. In nucleotides, the CDR3 is TGTGCCAGCAGCTTCTACAGGAACACTGAAGCTTTCTTT. It encodes CASSFYRNTEAFF.

This clone was recorded once. CDR3 sequence (DNA): TGTGCCAGTAGGAGAAGGGGGCAAAATCAGCCCCAGCATTTT. As protein: CASRRRGQNQPQHF. The chain couples TRBV19 to TRBJ1-5; 7 nucleotides align to TRBD1. Germline V CDR1 and CDR2: LNHDA, SQIVND (reference sequence). V gave up 6 bases and J gave up 4 bases; unmatched junction bases: 6. The CDR3 has 14 amino acids.

The DNA of the CDR3 is TGTGCCAGCAGCCCCTACGGGGAGCAGTACGTC. It yields the protein CASSPYGEQYV. J is TRBJ2-7 and V is TRBV21-1; TRBD2, as called in the table, went unchecked against the DNA. TRBV21-1 corresponds to a pseudogene. The CDR3 covers 11 residues.